This T cell receptor beta chain comes out of a study of cytomegalovirus exposure and HLA in healthy donors. Findings and caveats of the study: On later analysis, the bulk of CMV-associated TCR beta chains appeared to be HLA-restricted. The study put 150 to 200 TCR beta chains on its list as cytomegalovirus-associated.

On this clone: Its antigen is unidentified.

In germline, CDR1 is SGHKS, CDR2 YYEKEE (reference sequence). V was pared by 1 base and J by 5 bases, with 4 bases between. The CDR3 runs 11 residues. The study ran its PCR with 60 Vbeta and 13 Jbeta primers. Clones were sequenced by immunoSEQ multiplex PCR, and TCRdb holds only the in-frame ones, with some missing. This table holds 150,000 or so clones, roughly 73% found once. The specimen was PBMCs. The clonotype comes from a woman under 30 in good health and CMV-seronegative. V gene TRBV5-5 combines with J gene TRBJ2-7; D gene uncertain. The CDR3 DNA sequence: TGTGCCAGCAGCTTGTCGGACGAGCAGTACTTC. It codes for CASSLSDEQYF.